Listed here is a single TCR beta chain. This record comes from a study of T cells after yellow fever vaccination. Researchers made TCR cDNA using 5'RACE template switching, and this step added a universal primer site and UMIs. MiXCR was run by TCRdb on the 5' RACE reads, yielding one entry per CDR3 protein. The sample lists about 73,000 distinct CDR3 sequences; about 7.7% were seen once. Germline V CDR1 and CDR2: MNHEY, SVGAGI. The CDR3 sequence is 18 residues long. The V and J ends lost 0 bases and 1 base, in that order; junction bases with no gene match: 11. The receptor was derived from a man between 25 and 39 years old who received the YFV17D yellow fever vaccine. Sequenced material: CD8+ T cells sorted from PBMCs, taken on the day of the yellow fever booster vaccination. This chain links TRBV6-5 with TRBJ2-7, with 8 positions matching TRBD2. The CDR3: CASSYSINTGGPSYEQYF. The CDR3 region has the DNA TGTGCCAGCAGTTACTCCATAAATACGGGAGGGCCATCCTACGAGCAGTACTTC.